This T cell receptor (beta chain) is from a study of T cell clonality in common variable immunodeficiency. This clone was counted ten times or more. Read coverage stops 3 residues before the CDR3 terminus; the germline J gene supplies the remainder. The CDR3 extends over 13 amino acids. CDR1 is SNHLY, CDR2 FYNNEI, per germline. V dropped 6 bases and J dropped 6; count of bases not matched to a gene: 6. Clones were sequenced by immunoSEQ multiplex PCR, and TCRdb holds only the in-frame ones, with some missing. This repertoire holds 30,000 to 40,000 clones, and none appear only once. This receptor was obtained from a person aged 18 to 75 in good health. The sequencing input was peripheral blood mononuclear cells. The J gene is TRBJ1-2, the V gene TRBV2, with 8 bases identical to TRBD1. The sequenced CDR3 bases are TGTGCCAGCAGGGACAGGGAAGTGAATGGC. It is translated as CASRDREVNG. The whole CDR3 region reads CASRDREVNGYTF.